Below, 19 T cell receptor beta chains from the same sample are listed, as sequenced in a study of blood T cell repertoires in COVID-19. Repertoires were generated with immunoSEQ multiplex PCR, while TCRdb's copy carries only in-frame clones and drops some. The table records fewer than 450,000 clones, roughly 90% of them present only once. The material sequenced was peripheral blood. These TCRs come from an older woman with COVID-19, enrolled during active disease.

The chain uses TRBV19 and TRBJ1-5, with 8 bases aligning to TRBD1. This CDR3 has 16 residues. With 7 bases clipped from V and 3 bases from J, the junction kept 11 bases outside the gene matches. Germline loops: CDR1 LNHDA, CDR2 SQIVND (reference sequence). Written as DNA, the CDR3 is TGTGCCAGTATCCCCGGGACAGGCATTTTCAATCAGCCCCAGCATTTT. Amino acid sequence: CASIPGTGIFNQPQHF.

The chain is built from TRBV7-2 and TRBJ2-7, with 7 bases aligning to TRBD2. Trimming at V came to 6 bases and at J to 1 base, leaving 9 bases not matched to a gene. The CDR3 extends over 15 amino acids. Germline CDR1 reads SGHTA; CDR2 reads FQGNSA. Here the CDR3 reads CASRPRREGSYEQYF. CDR3 coding DNA: TGTGCCAGCAGGCCCAGGAGGGAGGGTTCCTACGAGCAGTACTTC.

Only a few counts were recorded for this clone. The J gene is TRBJ1-2, the V gene TRBV2, with D perhaps matching TRBD1 (6 bases). Germline V gives CDR1 SNHLY, CDR2 FYNNEI. V lost 6 bases, J lost 4 bases, and 18 bases lay in between. This CDR3 is built from 15 residues. The CDR3 region has the DNA TGTGCCAGCAGCGCCGCCGGGACAAGAAGCTATGGCTACACCTTC. Its translation is CASSAAGTRSYGYTF. The whole variable domain, remainder taken from reference TRBV2 and TRBJ1-2, is EPEVTQTPSHQVTQMGQEVILRCVPISNHLYFYWYRQILGQKVEFLVSFYNNEISEKSEIFDDQFSVERPDGSNFTLKIRSTKLEDSAMYFCASSAAGTRSYGYTFGSGTRLTVV.

The chain joins TRBV7-2 to TRBJ2-5; D may be TRBD2 (6 bases). This CDR3 comprises 14 residues. V was pared by 5 bases and J by 4 bases, with 14 bases between. Germline V gives CDR1 SGHTA, CDR2 FQGNSA. The CDR3 sequence: CASSPGTVGETQYF. The DNA for the CDR3 is TGTGCCAGCAGCCCAGGGACTGTGGGAGAGACCCAGTACTTC.

The chain has TRBV7-2 and TRBJ2-7; weak D call: TRBD1 (7 bases). The germline V gene encodes CDR1 SGHTA and CDR2 FQGNSA. V was shortened by 1 base and J by 4 bases, with 14 bases between the two germline ends. CDR3 size: 15 residues. The DNA of the CDR3 is TGTGCCAGCAGCTTAGGCGGGACAGCATTGTACGAGCAGTACTTC. It translates to CASSLGGTALYEQYF.

The genes are TRBV3-1 (or the pseudogene TRBV3-2) and TRBJ1-1, with D possibly TRBD1 on 5 matching bases. CDR1 and CDR2 from the germline V gene are LGHDT and YNNKEL (reference sequence). V was cut by 2 bases and J by 4 bases, with 11 bases left in between. The CDR3 spans 14 residues. The CDR3 DNA sequence: TGTGCCAGCAGCCAATTCTCAGGGATCACTGAAGCTTTCTTT. Protein: CASSQFSGITEAFF.

This clone was counted a few times. The gene calls are TRBV27 and TRBJ1-1, with D unresolved. Germline V gene lookup returns CDR1 MNHEY and CDR2 SMNVEV (reference sequence). Trimming left V 5 bases short and J 11 bases short, with 18 bases between. The CDR3 length is 13 residues. The CDR3 DNA reads TGTGCCAGCAGTCCAGGAGAGGTCAGAGGGGCTTTCTTT. Translation gives CASSPGEVRGAFF.

This chain links TRBV7-2 with TRBJ2-1; TRBD2 matches 8 bases. Germline assignment: CDR1 SGHTA and CDR2 FQGNSA. V was pared by 5 bases and J by 4 bases, with 7 bases of the junction left unmatched. The CDR3 length is 15 residues. CDR3 in DNA: TGTGCCAGCAGCAAAACTAGCGGAAGATACAATGAGCAGTTCTTC. It is translated as CASSKTSGRYNEQFF.

The V and J genes are TRBV7-2 and TRBJ2-1, with D tentatively TRBD2 (6 bases). CDR1 is SGHTA, CDR2 FQGNSA, per germline. The germline V and J ends were trimmed by 1 base and 6 bases, with 13 bases remaining between them. The CDR3 has 15 amino acids. The CDR3 here is CASSLDRGVINEQFF. CDR3 DNA: TGTGCCAGCAGCTTAGATCGCGGGGTCATCAATGAGCAGTTCTTC. The variable domain in full, completed from reference TRBV7-2 and TRBJ2-1, reads GAGVSQSPSNKVTEKGKDVELRCDPISGHTALYWYRQSLGQGLEFLIYFQGNSAPDKSGLPSDRFSAERTGGSVSTLTIQRTQQEDSAVYLCASSLDRGVINEQFFGPGTRLTVL.

The chain recombines TRBV30 with TRBJ2-1; no clear D gene. V gave up 0 bases and J gave up 4 bases, with 7 bases separating them. The CDR3 length is 13 residues. Germline V lookup: CDR1 GTSNPN, CDR2 SVGIG (reference sequence). The CDR3 reads CAWSVLAYNEQFF. The CDR3 DNA reads as TGTGCCTGGAGTGTACTTGCGTACAATGAGCAGTTCTTC.

This clone came up a few times. This chain connects TRBV4-1 to TRBJ2-1; 7 nucleotides match TRBD1. The CDR3 has 15 amino acids. Per germline, CDR1 MGHRA and CDR2 YSYEKL. Trimming at V came to 4 bases and at J to 6 bases, leaving 9 bases not matched to a gene. DNA for the CDR3: TGCGCCAGCAGCCGCCTACCGACAGGGTTCAATGAGCAGTTCTTC. Its translation: CASSRLPTGFNEQFF.

The chain recombines TRBV2 with TRBJ1-1, with D unclear. Trimming pared 6 bases from V and 1 base from J, leaving 12 bases between. The CDR3 is 14 amino acids. Germline values: CDR1 SNHLY, CDR2 FYNNEI. The CDR3 DNA reads TGTGCCAGCAGGGCCAACACAGAGAACACTGAAGCTTTCTTT. Translation gives CASRANTENTEAFF. The whole variable domain, filled in from reference TRBV2 and TRBJ1-1, reads EPEVTQTPSHQVTQMGQEVILRCVPISNHLYFYWYRQILGQKVEFLVSFYNNEISEKSEIFDDQFSVERPDGSNFTLKIRSTKLEDSAMYFCASRANTENTEAFFGQGTRLTVV.

V gene TRBV7-2 combines with J gene TRBJ1-5; the D is unclear. Trimming left V 2 bases short and J 7 bases short, with 6 bases between. The germline gives CDR1 SGHTA, CDR2 FQGNSA. The CDR3 covers 12 residues. CDR3 loop: CASSLYQQPQHF. The DNA for the CDR3 is TGTGCCAGCAGCTTATATCAGCAGCCCCAGCATTTT.

This chain links TRBV30 with TRBJ1-6; D not certain. Deletions cut 4 bases from V and 5 bases from J, with 12 bases between. From germline, CDR1 is GTSNPN and CDR2 SVGIG (reference sequence). The CDR3 covers 14 residues. The CDR3 DNA is TGTGCCTGGAAGATCCGAGCCGATAATTCACCCCTCCACTTT. Translation: CAWKIRADNSPLHF.

The V call is TRBV18, the J call TRBJ1-1; the D gene is possibly TRBD1 (5 bases). Germline values: CDR1 KGHSH, CDR2 LQKENI. V was pared by 1 base and J by 6 bases, with 12 bases between. The length of the CDR3 is 14 residues. The CDR3 sequence: CASSPLQGTAEAFF. Written as DNA, the CDR3 is TGTGCCAGCTCACCACTCCAGGGTACGGCTGAAGCTTTCTTT.

The rearrangement links TRBV5-8 to TRBJ2-1; 9 bases are shared with TRBD2. Germline CDR1 reads SGHTS; CDR2 reads YDEGEE. The CDR3 is 16 amino acids. The V segment lost 4 bases and the J segment 6 bases; nucleotides outside the gene matches: 11. CDR3 in DNA: TGTGCCAGCAGCCTGCTTGGCGGGGGGGCCGGCAATGAGCAGTTCTTC. The encoded protein is CASSLLGGGAGNEQFF.

The V call is TRBV18, the J call TRBJ1-2, with D possibly being TRBD1 (5 bases). Germline V lookup: CDR1 KGHSH, CDR2 LQKENI. The V end lost 3 bases, the J end lost 0 bases, and 14 bases lay between the germline ends. This CDR3 is built from 16 residues. CDR3 nucleotide sequence: TGTGCCAGCTCACCGGAAGCAGGGCGTACTAACTATGGCTACACCTTC. Protein sequence: CASSPEAGRTNYGYTF.

V and J are TRBV19 and TRBJ1-1; D remains ambiguous. Germline values: CDR1 LNHDA, CDR2 SQIVND (reference sequence). Trimming cost V 8 bases and J 5 bases, with 21 bases left between them. The CDR3 extends over 15 amino acids. The CDR3 spells CASSSGVRVVTEAFF. The CDR3 nucleotides are TGTGCCAGTTCTTCCGGGGTTCGGGTGGTGACTGAAGCTTTCTTT. The full variable domain, its missing parts supplied by reference TRBV19 and TRBJ1-1, is DGGITQSPKYLFRKEGQNVTLSCEQNLNHDAMYWYRQDPGQGLRLIYYSQIVNDFQKGDIAEGYSVSREKKESFPLTVTSAQKNPTAFYLCASSSGVRVVTEAFFGQGTRLTVV.

This chain connects TRBV5-6 to TRBJ2-7; 13 positions match TRBD2. Germline CDR1 reads SGHDT; CDR2 reads YYEEEE. V gave up 2 bases and J gave up 3 bases; unmatched junction bases: 2. The CDR3 has 15 residues. This chain's CDR3 is CASSLTSGGDYEQYF. The CDR3 DNA follows: TGTGCCAGCAGCTTAACTAGCGGGGGGGACTACGAGCAGTACTTC.